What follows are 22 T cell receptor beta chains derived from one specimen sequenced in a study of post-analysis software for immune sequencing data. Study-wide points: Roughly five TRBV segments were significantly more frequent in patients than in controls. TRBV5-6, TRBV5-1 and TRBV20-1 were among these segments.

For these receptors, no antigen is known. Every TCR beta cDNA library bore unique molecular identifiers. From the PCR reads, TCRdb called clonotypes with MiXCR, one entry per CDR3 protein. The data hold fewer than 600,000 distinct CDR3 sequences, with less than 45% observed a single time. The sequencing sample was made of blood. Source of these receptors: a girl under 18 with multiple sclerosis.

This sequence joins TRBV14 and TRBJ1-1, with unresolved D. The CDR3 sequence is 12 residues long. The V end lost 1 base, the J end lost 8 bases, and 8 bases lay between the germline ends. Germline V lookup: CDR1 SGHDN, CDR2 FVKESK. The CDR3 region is CASSQVTGEAFF. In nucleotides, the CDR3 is TGTGCCAGCAGCCAAGTAACCGGGGAAGCTTTCTTT.

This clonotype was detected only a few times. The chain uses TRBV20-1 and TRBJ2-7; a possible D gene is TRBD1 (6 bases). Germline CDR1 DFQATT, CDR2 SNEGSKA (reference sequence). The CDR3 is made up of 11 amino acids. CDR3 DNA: TGCAGCACCACAGGGATCTACGAGCAGTACTTC. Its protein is CSTTGIYEQYF.

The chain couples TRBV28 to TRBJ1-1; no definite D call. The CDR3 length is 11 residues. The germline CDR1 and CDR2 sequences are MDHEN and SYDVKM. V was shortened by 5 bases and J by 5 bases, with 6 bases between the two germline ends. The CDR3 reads CASSIETEAFF. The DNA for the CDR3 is TGTGCCAGCAGTATTGAGACTGAAGCTTTCTTT.

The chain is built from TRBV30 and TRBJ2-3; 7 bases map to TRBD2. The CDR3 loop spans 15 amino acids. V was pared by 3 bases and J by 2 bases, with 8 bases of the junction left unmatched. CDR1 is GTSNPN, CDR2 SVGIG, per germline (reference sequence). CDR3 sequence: CAWSVGSGLTDTQYF. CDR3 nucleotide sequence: TGTGCCTGGAGCGTTGGTAGCGGGCTCACAGATACGCAGTATTTT.

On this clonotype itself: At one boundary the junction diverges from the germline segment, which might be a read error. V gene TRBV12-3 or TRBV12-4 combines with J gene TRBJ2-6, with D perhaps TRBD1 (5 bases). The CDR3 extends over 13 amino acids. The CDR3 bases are TGTGCCAGCCGTTCGTCTGGGGCCAACGCCCTGACTTTC. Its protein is CASRSSGANALTF.

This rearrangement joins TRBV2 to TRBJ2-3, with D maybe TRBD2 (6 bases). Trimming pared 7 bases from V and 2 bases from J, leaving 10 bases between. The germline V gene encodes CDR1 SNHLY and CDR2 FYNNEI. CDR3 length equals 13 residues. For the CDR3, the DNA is TGTGCCAGCAATAGCGGTAACACAGATACGCAGTATTTT. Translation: CASNSGNTDTQYF.

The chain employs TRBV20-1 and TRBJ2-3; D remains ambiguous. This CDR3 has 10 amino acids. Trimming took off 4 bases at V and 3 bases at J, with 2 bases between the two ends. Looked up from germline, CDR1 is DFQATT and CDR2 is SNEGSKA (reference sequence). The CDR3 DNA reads TGCAGTGCTATTACAGATACGCAGTATTTT. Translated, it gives CSAITDTQYF.

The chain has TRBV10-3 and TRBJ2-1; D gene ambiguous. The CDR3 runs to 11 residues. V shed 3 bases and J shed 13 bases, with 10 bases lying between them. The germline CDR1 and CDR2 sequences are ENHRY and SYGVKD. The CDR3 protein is CAISEGETQFF. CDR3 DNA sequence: TGTGCCATCAGTGAAGGAGAGACCCAGTTCTTC.

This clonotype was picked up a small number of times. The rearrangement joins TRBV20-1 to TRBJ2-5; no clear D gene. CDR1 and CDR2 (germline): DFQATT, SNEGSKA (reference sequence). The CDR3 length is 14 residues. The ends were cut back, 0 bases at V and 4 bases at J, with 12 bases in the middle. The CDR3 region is CSARDPGFGETQYF. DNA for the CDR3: TGCAGTGCTAGAGATCCCGGGTTTGGAGAGACCCAGTACTTC.

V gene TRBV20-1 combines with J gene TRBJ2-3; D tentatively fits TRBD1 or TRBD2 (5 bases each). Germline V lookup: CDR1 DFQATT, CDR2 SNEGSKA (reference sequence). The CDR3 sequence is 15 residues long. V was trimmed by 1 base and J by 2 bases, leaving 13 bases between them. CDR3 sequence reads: CSARGGALPTDTQYF. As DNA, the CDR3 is TGCAGTGCTAGAGGAGGGGCCCTCCCCACAGATACGCAGTATTTT.

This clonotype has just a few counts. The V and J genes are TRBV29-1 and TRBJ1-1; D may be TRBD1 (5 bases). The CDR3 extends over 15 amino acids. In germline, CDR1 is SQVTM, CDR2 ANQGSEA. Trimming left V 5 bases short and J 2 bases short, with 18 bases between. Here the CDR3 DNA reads TGCAGCGTTCTCGGACGGGGGGAAGTAAACACTGAAGCTTTCTTT. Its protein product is CSVLGRGEVNTEAFF.

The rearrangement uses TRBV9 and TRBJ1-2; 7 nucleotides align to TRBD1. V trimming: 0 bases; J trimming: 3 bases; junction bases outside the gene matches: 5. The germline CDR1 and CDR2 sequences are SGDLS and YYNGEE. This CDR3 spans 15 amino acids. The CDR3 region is CASSVDRGNYYGYTF. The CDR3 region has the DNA TGTGCCAGCAGCGTAGACAGGGGAAACTACTATGGCTACACCTTC.

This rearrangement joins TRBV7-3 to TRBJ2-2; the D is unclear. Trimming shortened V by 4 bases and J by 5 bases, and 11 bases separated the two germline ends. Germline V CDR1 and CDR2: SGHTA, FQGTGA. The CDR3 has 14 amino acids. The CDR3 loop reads CASSYRSSTGELFF. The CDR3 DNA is TGTGCCAGCAGCTACCGCTCCAGTACCGGGGAGCTGTTTTTT. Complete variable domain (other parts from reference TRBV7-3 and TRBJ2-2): GAGVSQTPSNKVTEKGKYVELRCDPISGHTALYWYRQSLGQGPEFLIYFQGTGAADDSGLPNDRFFAVRPEGSVSTLKIQRTERGDSAVYLCASSYRSSTGELFFGEGSRLTVL.

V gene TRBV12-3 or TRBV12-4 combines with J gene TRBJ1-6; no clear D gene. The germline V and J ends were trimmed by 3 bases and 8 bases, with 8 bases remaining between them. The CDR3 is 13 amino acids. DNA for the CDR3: TGTGCCAGCAGTTTTGCCGAGGATTCACCCCTCCACTTT. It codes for CASSFAEDSPLHF.

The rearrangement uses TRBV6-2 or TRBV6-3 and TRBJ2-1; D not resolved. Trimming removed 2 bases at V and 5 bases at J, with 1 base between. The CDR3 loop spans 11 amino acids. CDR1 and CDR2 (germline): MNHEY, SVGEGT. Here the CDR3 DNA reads TGTGCCAGCAGTTACGACAATGAGCAGTTCTTC. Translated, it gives CASSYDNEQFF.

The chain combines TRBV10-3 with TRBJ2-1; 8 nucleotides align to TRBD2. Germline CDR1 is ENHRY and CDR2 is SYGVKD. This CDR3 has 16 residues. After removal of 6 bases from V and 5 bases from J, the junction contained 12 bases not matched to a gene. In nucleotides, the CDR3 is TGTGCCATCAGAGGGGGACCCACTAGCGGAGACAATGAGCAGTTCTTC. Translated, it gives CAIRGGPTSGDNEQFF.

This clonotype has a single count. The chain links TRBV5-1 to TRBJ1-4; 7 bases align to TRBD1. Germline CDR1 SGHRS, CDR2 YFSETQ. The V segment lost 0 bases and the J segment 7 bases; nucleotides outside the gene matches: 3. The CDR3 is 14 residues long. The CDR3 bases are TGCGCCAGCAGCTTGGAGGGGGCGCGTGAAAAACTGTTTTTT. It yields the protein CASSLEGAREKLFF.

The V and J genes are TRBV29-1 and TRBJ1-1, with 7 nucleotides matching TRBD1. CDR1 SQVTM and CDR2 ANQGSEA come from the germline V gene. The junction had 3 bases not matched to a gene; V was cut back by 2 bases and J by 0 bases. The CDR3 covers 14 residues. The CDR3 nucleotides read TGCAGCGTTGAATACAGGGGCGTGAACACTGAAGCTTTCTTT. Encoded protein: CSVEYRGVNTEAFF. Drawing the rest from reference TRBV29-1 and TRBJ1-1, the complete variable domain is SAVISQKPSRDICQRGTSLTIQCQVDSQVTMMFWYRQQPGQSLTLIATANQGSEATYESGFVIDKFPISRPNLTFSTLTVSNMSPEDSSIYLCSVEYRGVNTEAFFGQGTRLTVV.

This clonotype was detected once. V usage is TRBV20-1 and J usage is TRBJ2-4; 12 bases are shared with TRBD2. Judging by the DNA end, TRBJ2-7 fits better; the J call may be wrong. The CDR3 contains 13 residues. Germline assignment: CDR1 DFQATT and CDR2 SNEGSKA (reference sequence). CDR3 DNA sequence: TGCAGTGCCAGACTAGCGGGAGCTTACGAGCAGTACTTC. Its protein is CSARLAGAYEQYF.

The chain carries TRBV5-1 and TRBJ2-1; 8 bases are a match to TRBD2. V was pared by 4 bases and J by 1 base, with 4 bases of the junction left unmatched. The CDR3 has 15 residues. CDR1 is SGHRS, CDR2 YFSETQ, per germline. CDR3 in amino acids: CASSKLAESYNEQFF. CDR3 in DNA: TGCGCCAGCAGCAAACTAGCGGAGTCCTACAATGAGCAGTTCTTC.

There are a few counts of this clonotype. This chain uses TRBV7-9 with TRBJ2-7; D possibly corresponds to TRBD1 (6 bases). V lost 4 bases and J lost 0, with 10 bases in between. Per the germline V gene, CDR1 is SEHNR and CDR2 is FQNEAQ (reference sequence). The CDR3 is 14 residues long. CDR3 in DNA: TGTGCCAGCAGCTCTGGACAGCGCTCCTACGAGCAGTACTTC. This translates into CASSSGQRSYEQYF.

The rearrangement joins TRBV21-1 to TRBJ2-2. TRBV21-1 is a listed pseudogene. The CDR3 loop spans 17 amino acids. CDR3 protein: CASSKCGKKQNTGELFF. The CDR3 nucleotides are TGTGCCAGCAGCAAATGTGGTAAAAAACAGAACACCGGGGAGCTGTTTTTT.